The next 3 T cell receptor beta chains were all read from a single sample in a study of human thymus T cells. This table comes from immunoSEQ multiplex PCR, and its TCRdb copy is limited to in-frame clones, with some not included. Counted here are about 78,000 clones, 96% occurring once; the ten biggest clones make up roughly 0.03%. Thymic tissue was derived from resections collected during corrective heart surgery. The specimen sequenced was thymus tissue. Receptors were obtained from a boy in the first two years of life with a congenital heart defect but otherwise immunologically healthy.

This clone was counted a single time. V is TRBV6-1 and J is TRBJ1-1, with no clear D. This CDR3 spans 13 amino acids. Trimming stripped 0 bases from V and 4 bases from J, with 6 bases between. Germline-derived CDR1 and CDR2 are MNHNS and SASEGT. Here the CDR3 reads CASSEAAGTEAFF. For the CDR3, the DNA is TGTGCCAGCAGTGAAGCGGCCGGCACTGAAGCTTTCTTT.

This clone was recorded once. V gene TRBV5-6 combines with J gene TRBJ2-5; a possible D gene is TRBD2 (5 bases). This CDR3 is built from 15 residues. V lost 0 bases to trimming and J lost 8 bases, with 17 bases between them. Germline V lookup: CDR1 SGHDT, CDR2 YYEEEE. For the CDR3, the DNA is TGTGCCAGCAGCTTGGAAGGGAAGGACCGGGGAACCCAGTACTTC. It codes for CASSLEGKDRGTQYF. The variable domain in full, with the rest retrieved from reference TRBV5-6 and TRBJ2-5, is DAGVTQSPTHLIKTRGQQVTLRCSPKSGHDTVSWYQQALGQGPQFIFQYYEEEERQRGNFPDRFSGHQFPNYSSELNVNALLLGDSALYLCASSLEGKDRGTQYFGPGTRLLVL.

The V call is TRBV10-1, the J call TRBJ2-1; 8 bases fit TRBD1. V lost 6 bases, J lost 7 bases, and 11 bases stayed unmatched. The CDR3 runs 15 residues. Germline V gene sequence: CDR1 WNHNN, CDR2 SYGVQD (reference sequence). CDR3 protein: CASSSAAGGRNEQFF. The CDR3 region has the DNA TGCGCCAGCAGCTCGGCAGCAGGGGGCAGGAATGAGCAGTTCTTC.